Reported below is one TCR beta chain. The CDR3 covers 14 residues. Germline V CDR1 and CDR2: SGHTA, FQGTGA. The data were obtained in a study of CXCR3-negative and CXCR3-positive naive CD8 T cells. TRB cDNA libraries were made by UMI-labeled 5' RACE. TCRdb re-analyzed the 5' RACE reads; it lists each CDR3 protein once, without DNA. Recorded for this sample: over 45,000 distinct CDR3 sequences. The V gene is TRBV7-3, the J gene TRBJ2-7; absent DNA, TCRdb's TRBD1 call cannot be checked. This clonotype originated in a human donor in good health. Some clones in this sample may be carry-over from other donors' samples. Sequencing used memory CD8+ T cells from blood. Here the CDR3 reads CASSPGPIPYEQYF.